Here is one T cell receptor beta chain with its context. Its target is not known. Via MiXCR, TCRdb re-called the reads, giving one row per CDR3 protein. The table lists 250,000 to 400,000 distinct CDR3 sequences, roughly 25% of them singletons, with about an eighth in the top ten. The sample is drawn from a study of T cell repertoires in cytomegalovirus infection. Study-level points and caveats: Cumulative frequency (of public TCR beta family members) identified carriers of CMV plus the relevant HLA. HLA-C-restricted, CMV-specific TCR beta clonotypes were dominant ex vivo.

The source is a human donor in good health (CMV status not recorded). Some clones in this sample may be carry-over from other donors' samples. Sequencing used cultured PBMCs, obtained from culture after CMV antigen stimulation.

CDR3 DNA: TGTGCCAGCACCCCAGGGGGACAGTCATATGGCTACACCTTC. Translated, it gives CASTPGGQSYGYTF. The chain recombines TRBV12-3 or TRBV12-4 with TRBJ1-2; the match to TRBD1 covers 7 bases. The V and J ends lost 7 bases and 5 bases, in that order; junction bases with no gene match: 10. The CDR3 contains 14 residues.